The following is a T cell receptor beta chain sequence with its context. The target of this receptor is not known. Base qualities are not provided; no much larger clone lies one nucleotide away. These data originate in a study of T cells in localized non-small cell lung cancer (dated by TCRdb to about 2020). Background for the entire study: The study analyzed T cell repertoires of 200 to 250 early-stage NSCLC patients, comparing tumors and uninvolved tumor-adjacent lungs. All 240 or so NSCLC patients in the cohort were treatment-naive and had localized lung tumors that were resected. Of the NSCLC patients, about 130 were male and approximately 97 were female, and the mean age was approximately 66 years.

On the study overall, not on this receptor specifically: Higher blood T cell density associated with longer overall survival, while higher adjacent-lung clonality associated with shorter survival. Uninvolved tumor-adjacent lung showed the highest T cell clonality, higher than tumor, which suggests more focused antigenic responses in the uninvolved tumor-adjacent lung. Because multi-region tumor sequencing was not performed, intratumor heterogeneity could not be ruled out. Because the study design was exploratory, TCR variables were selected using unadjusted p-values without false-discovery rate correction. A median of roughly 60 of the top 100 tumor clones were detected in paired uninvolved adjacent lung, and 28 of these tumor clones were also found among the top 100 clones of the paired uninvolved adjacent lung.

The immunoSEQ Assay was used to sequence TCR beta CDR3 regions from DNA. The source study handled its data this way. To compute T cell density, TCR beta template counts were normalized to usable DNA, which was estimated by amplifying housekeeping genes. The preseqR package was used to estimate richness by extrapolating to 400,000 templates for PBMC samples and to 120,000 templates for tissue samples. Clonality was taken to be one minus Pielou's evenness. Tissue-enriched TCRs were identified through differential abundance testing performed on productive amino-acid clonotypes, with a minimum total count of 5 and an alpha of 0.1. Repertoire overlap between compartments was quantified with the Jaccard Index and Morisita Overlap Index. GLIPH clustered TCR beta CDR3s with public tetramer-defined viral CDR3s; viral motifs required at least three viral sequences plus V-gene enrichment. Not all clones reach the TCRdb copy of this immuneACCESS table, which keeps in-frame sequences only. Checked studies attribute under half of the gap to unresolved V genes and leave the rest unexplained. V, J and clone size reflect that table, while D and trimming were determined from the DNA. Here the sample has 45,000 to 60,000 clones; roughly 86% occur a single time. Of the sample, roughly 2.5% falls within the top ten clones.

CDR1 and CDR2, looked up from the germline V gene (reference sequence), are SEHNR and FQNEAQ. The CDR3 has 13 amino acids, counting the end cysteine and phenylalanine. Kept here is only the CDR3 DNA, which spans 39 bases and is read in frame from base 1. Deletion took 6 bases off V and 1 base off J, with a span of 10 bases between the germline ends. At diagnosis, peripheral blood, uninvolved tumor-adjacent lung and tumor were collected and were preserved as a mix of fresh-frozen and FFPE material. For TCR repertoire profiling, the blood samples were analyzed as peripheral blood mononuclear cells. Recombination linked TRBV7-9 to TRBJ2-7; the D gene cannot be resolved reliably. The TCR originated in a man between 40 and 70 years old with stage II lung adenocarcinoma. The sample in question was PBMCs, obtained before any cancer treatment. The CDR3 corresponds to CASSYVGSYEQYF. The nucleotides read TGTGCCAGCAGTTACGTGGGTTCCTACGAGCAGTACTTC.